The 26 T cell receptor beta chains below come from one sample, sequenced in a study of sequential checkpoint blockade in melanoma (dated by TCRdb to about 2019). Taken with the paper, the label for treatment or condition translates to: randomized to nivolumab then ipilimumab (arm A) or the reverse (arm B). The library relied on the immunoSEQ multiplex PCR assay. TCRdb took over this immuneACCESS table, retaining in-frame rearrangements with V and J assigned. Such tables are incomplete; in checked studies, under half of the missing clones stem from an unresolved V gene, and the remainder is unexplained. The sample data list 13,000 or so clones, and under 65% of these were observed just once. The biggest ten clones account for roughly 17% of the sample. Sequences were derived from CD8+ T cells sorted from blood (inferred from file names), sampled from a patient given nivolumab and ipilimumab in sequence. The source is a human donor with melanoma.

The rearrangement links TRBV9 to TRBJ2-2; D possibly corresponds to TRBD1 (5 bases). V was cut by 4 bases and J by 6 bases, with 16 bases left in between. This CDR3 is 15 amino acids long. CDR1 SGDLS and CDR2 YYNGEE come from the germline V gene. CDR3 in amino acids: CASSSEGGASGELFF. The CDR3 DNA reads TGTGCCAGCAGCTCCGAAGGTGGGGCTTCCGGGGAGCTGTTTTTT.

The J gene is TRBJ2-3, the V gene TRBV14; 10 bases line up with TRBD2. Germline V lookup: CDR1 SGHDN, CDR2 FVKESK. Trimming cost V 1 base and J 2 bases; bases outside gene matches: 15. The CDR3 is 20 amino acids. Written as DNA, the CDR3 is TGTGCCAGCAGCCAAGCCCTATTCAACTTCGGACTAGCGGACACAGATACGCAGTATTTT. Its protein product is CASSQALFNFGLADTDTQYF.

The gene calls are TRBV5-1 and TRBJ1-6, with TRBD1 as a possible D gene (6 bases). V was clipped by 0 bases and J by 7 bases, with 17 bases between them. Looked up from germline, CDR1 is SGHRS and CDR2 is YFSETQ. The CDR3 is 17 residues long. CDR3 DNA: TGCGCCAGCAGCTTGGACGTTGTTCAGGGGAAAAATTCACCCCTCCACTTT. Encoded protein: CASSLDVVQGKNSPLHF.

CDR3 amino acids: CASSLGTSGYYEQYF. CDR3 nucleotides: TGTGCCAGCAGCCTAGGGACTAGCGGGTACTACGAGCAGTACTTC. This sequence joins TRBV6-5 and TRBJ2-7, with TRBD2 matching 12 bases. CDR1 is MNHEY and CDR2 is SVGAGI in the germline V gene. J gave up 3 bases and V 6 bases, and 6 bases lay outside the gene matches. This CDR3 has 15 residues.

The chain is built from TRBV5-4 and TRBJ2-7; TRBD1 aligns across 9 bases. The germline V gene encodes CDR1 SGHNT and CDR2 YYREEE (reference sequence). V dropped 4 bases and J dropped 6; count of bases not matched to a gene: 8. There are 14 residues in the CDR3. CDR3 DNA: TGTGCCAGCAGCCCCCGGGACAGGGCCCCCGAGCAGTACTTC. It translates to CASSPRDRAPEQYF.

This clone was seen a few times. The chain is built from TRBV2 and TRBJ1-5, with 7 positions matching TRBD1. Germline CDR1 and CDR2: SNHLY and FYNNEI. This CDR3 contains 14 residues. The V and J ends lost 5 bases and 5 bases, in that order; junction bases with no gene match: 6. The CDR3 nucleotides are TGTGCCAGCAGTAATTGGGACAGTCATCAGCCCCAGCATTTT. It encodes CASSNWDSHQPQHF.

The chain has TRBV19 and TRBJ1-4; 10 bases fit TRBD1. Trimming at V came to 7 bases and at J to 8 bases, leaving 10 bases not matched to a gene. The CDR3 extends over 15 amino acids. CDR1 LNHDA and CDR2 SQIVND come from the germline V gene (reference sequence). DNA for the CDR3: TGTGCCAGTAAATACGAGGACAGGGGGGAAGAAAAACTGTTTTTT. It yields the protein CASKYEDRGEEKLFF.

This rearrangement joins TRBV7-9 to TRBJ2-1; maybe TRBD2 (7 bases). Germline assignment: CDR1 SEHNR and CDR2 FQNEAQ (reference sequence). The CDR3 contains 15 residues. Trimming removed 2 bases from V and 7 bases from J, with 15 bases in between. For the CDR3, the DNA is TGTGCCAGCAGCTTAATTCGGGGGGCGGATAATGAGCAGTTCTTC. The encoded protein is CASSLIRGADNEQFF.

This clone is a singleton in its sample. This chain links TRBV12-5 with TRBJ2-1; 10 positions agree with TRBD2. The CDR3 is made up of 18 amino acids. CDR1 is LGHNT, CDR2 FRNRAP, per germline. Trimming at V came to 3 bases and at J to 9 bases, leaving 17 bases not matched to a gene. The CDR3 DNA reads as TGTGCTAGTGGTTTAGGGCTAGCGGGAGTCGAGTATGTCGGTGAGCAGTTCTTC. It yields the protein CASGLGLAGVEYVGEQFF.

The rearrangement links TRBV7-6 to TRBJ2-7, with D tentatively TRBD2 (6 bases). CDR1 and CDR2 from the germline V gene are SGHVS and FNYEAQ. This CDR3 comprises 15 residues. The V and J ends lost 0 bases and 0 bases respectively, with 9 bases between them. The CDR3 nucleotides are TGTGCCAGCAGCTTAGCTGGGGGGTTCTCCTACGAGCAGTACTTC. Translation gives CASSLAGGFSYEQYF.

The genes are TRBV5-6 and TRBJ2-1, with 7 bases aligning to TRBD1. The V gene end was trimmed by 5 bases and the J gene end by 12 bases; junction bases not matched to a gene: 11. Germline CDR1 reads SGHDT; CDR2 reads YYEEEE. The CDR3 is 13 residues long. CDR3 nucleotides: TGTGCCAGCAGTTTAACACAGGGGTCAGGGCAGTTCTTC. Its protein is CASSLTQGSGQFF. Full variable domain (outside the CDR3, taken from reference TRBV5-6 and TRBJ2-1): DAGVTQSPTHLIKTRGQQVTLRCSPKSGHDTVSWYQQALGQGPQFIFQYYEEEERQRGNFPDRFSGHQFPNYSSELNVNALLLGDSALYLCASSLTQGSGQFFGPGTRLTVL.

The chain is built from TRBV9 and TRBJ2-7; D gene unclear. V was pared by 4 bases and J by 0 bases, with 8 bases between. CDR3 length: 13 residues. Germline V gives CDR1 SGDLS, CDR2 YYNGEE. CDR3 region: CASSSRSSYEQYF. In DNA, the CDR3 is TGTGCCAGCAGCTCGAGGTCCTCCTACGAGCAGTACTTC.

The rearrangement joins TRBV6-5 to TRBJ2-2; the D is unclear. This CDR3 comprises 13 residues. Germline V gene data show CDR1 as MNHEY and CDR2 as SVGAGI. Trimming took off 3 bases at V and 11 bases at J, with 13 bases between the two ends. The CDR3 is CASSYIGRSELFF. The CDR3 DNA is TGTGCCAGCAGTTATATCGGCAGGTCAGAGCTGTTTTTT.

The CDR3 sequence: CASGPPGTETSYEQYF. The CDR3 DNA follows: TGTGCCAGCGGACCCCCCGGGACTGAGACATCCTACGAGCAGTACTTC. The rearrangement joins TRBV6-4 to TRBJ2-7; the D gene is possibly TRBD2 (6 bases). The V end lost 8 bases, the J end lost 1 base, and 21 bases lay between the germline ends. Germline loops: CDR1 MRHNA, CDR2 SNTAGT. The CDR3 is 16 amino acids.

This clone has just a few counts. CDR3 bases: TGTGCCAGCAGTTACTCTAGCTCCTACGAGCAGTACTTC. Translated: CASSYSSSYEQYF. This chain connects TRBV6-5 to TRBJ2-7; no clear D. The germline gives CDR1 MNHEY, CDR2 SVGAGI. There are 13 residues in the CDR3. The V end was cut by 0 bases, the J end by 0 bases, with 3 bases between.

This chain connects TRBV7-6 to TRBJ1-1; D is uncertain. The CDR3 runs 13 residues. V was cut by 0 bases and J by 7 bases, with 9 bases left in between. Germline CDR1 reads SGHVS; CDR2 reads FNYEAQ. The CDR3 coding sequence is TGTGCCAGCAGCTTAGCTGCGGGGTTTGAAGCTTTCTTT. Translated: CASSLAAGFEAFF.

By sample share, this clone is large. The rearrangement links TRBV27 to TRBJ1-1; D not certain. The length of the CDR3 is 13 residues. Germline values: CDR1 MNHEY, CDR2 SMNVEV (reference sequence). V lost 3 bases, J lost 2 bases, and 7 bases lay in between. The CDR3 DNA follows: TGTGCCAGCAGTTTTAGGAGTAACACTGAAGCTTTCTTT. Translated, it gives CASSFRSNTEAFF.

The gene calls are TRBV4-2 and TRBJ1-2; 7 bases match TRBD1. Unmatched junction bases numbered 3, after V lost 5 bases and J lost 0 bases. This CDR3 has 14 amino acids. Per the germline V gene, CDR1 is LGHNA and CDR2 is YNFKEQ. Here the CDR3 DNA reads TGTGCCAGCAGCACAGGGACAGCTAACTATGGCTACACCTTC. Protein: CASSTGTANYGYTF.

In its sample, this clone was seen a few times. The J gene is TRBJ2-2, the V gene TRBV11-2; tentative D call: TRBD2 (6 bases). Germline CDR1 SGHAT, CDR2 FQNNGV. The CDR3 spans 13 residues. V gave up 4 bases and J gave up 6 bases, with 9 bases separating them. CDR3 region: CASSYPGAGELFF. The CDR3 coding sequence is TGTGCCAGCAGCTACCCGGGAGCCGGGGAGCTGTTTTTT.

This clone was detected once. The chain carries TRBV19 and TRBJ2-1; 7 bases line up with TRBD1. CDR1 is LNHDA and CDR2 is SQIVND in the germline V gene (reference sequence). This CDR3 spans 14 amino acids. V was pared by 7 bases and J by 2 bases, with 5 bases of the junction left unmatched. CDR3 in amino acids: CASISRGPYNEQFF. The CDR3 nucleotides read TGTGCCAGTATTTCTAGGGGGCCCTACAATGAGCAGTTCTTC.

This clone turned up a few times. The genes are TRBV29-1 and TRBJ2-7, with TRBD2 matching over 9 bases. With V trimmed by 5 bases and J by 6 bases, 8 bases remained unmatched. From germline, CDR1 is SQVTM and CDR2 ANQGSEA. CDR3 length equals 13 residues. CDR3: CSVLGSGRPEQYF. CDR3 coding DNA: TGCAGCGTTTTGGGTAGCGGGAGACCCGAGCAGTACTTC.

V and J are TRBV11-2 and TRBJ2-7, with D perhaps TRBD2 (7 bases). CDR3 length: 15 residues. Looked up from germline, CDR1 is SGHAT and CDR2 is FQNNGV. V was clipped by 1 base and J by 2 bases, with 12 bases between them. The DNA for the CDR3 is TGTGCCAGCAGCTTAGGGGGGGGCGCCGCCTACGAGCAGTACTTC. This encodes CASSLGGGAAYEQYF.

This clone was observed a handful of times. The rearrangement links TRBV5-6 to TRBJ1-2; no reliable D call. V dropped 0 bases and J dropped 5 bases, with 8 bases sitting between them. The CDR3 length is 13 residues. Germline V gene lookup returns CDR1 SGHDT and CDR2 YYEEEE. CDR3 coding DNA: TGTGCCAGCAGCTTGGAGACACTTTATGGCTACACCTTC. Its protein product is CASSLETLYGYTF.

This sequence joins TRBV15 and TRBJ2-1; the match to TRBD1 covers 8 bases. J gave up 8 bases and V 3 bases, and 6 bases lay outside the gene matches. The CDR3 has 14 amino acids. The germline V gene has CDR1 LNHNV and CDR2 YYDKDF (reference sequence). CDR3 protein: CATSRGGQGDEQFF. The CDR3 bases are TGTGCCACCAGCAGGGGCGGACAGGGCGATGAGCAGTTCTTC. The variable domain in full, with the rest retrieved from reference TRBV15 and TRBJ2-1, is DAMVIQNPRYQVTQFGKPVTLSCSQTLNHNVMYWYQQKSSQAPKLLFHYYDKDFNNEADTPDNFQSRRPNTSFCFLDIRSPGLGDTAMYLCATSRGGQGDEQFFGPGTRLTVL.

The V gene is TRBV6-4, the J gene TRBJ1-4, with D uncertain. Germline V gene lookup returns CDR1 MRHNA and CDR2 SNTAGT. This CDR3 has 15 amino acids. V was clipped by 3 bases and J by 8 bases, with 16 bases between them. The CDR3 DNA reads TGTGCCAGCAGTGATTATGGCAGCGGGTGGGAAAAACTGTTTTTT. It specifies CASSDYGSGWEKLFF.

This clone was recorded a few times. V is TRBV5-6 and J is TRBJ2-3, with 8 bases that match TRBD2. V lost 4 bases to trimming and J lost 1 base; unmatched junction nucleotides: 5. Germline V gene lookup returns CDR1 SGHDT and CDR2 YYEEEE. The CDR3 has 15 residues. CDR3 region: CASSIGLAGTDTQYF. CDR3 nucleotides: TGTGCCAGCAGCATAGGACTAGCCGGCACAGATACGCAGTATTTT.